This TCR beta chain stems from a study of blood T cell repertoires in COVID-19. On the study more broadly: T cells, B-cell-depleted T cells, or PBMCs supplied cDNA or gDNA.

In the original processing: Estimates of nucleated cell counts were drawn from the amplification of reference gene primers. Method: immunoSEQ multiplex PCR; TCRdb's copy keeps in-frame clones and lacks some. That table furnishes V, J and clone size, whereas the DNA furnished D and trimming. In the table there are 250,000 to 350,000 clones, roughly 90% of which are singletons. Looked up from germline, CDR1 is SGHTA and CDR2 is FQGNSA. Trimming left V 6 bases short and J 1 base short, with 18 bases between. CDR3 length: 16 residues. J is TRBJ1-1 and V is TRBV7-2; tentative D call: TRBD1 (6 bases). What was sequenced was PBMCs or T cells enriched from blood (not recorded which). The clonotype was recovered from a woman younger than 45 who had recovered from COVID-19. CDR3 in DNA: TGTGCCAGCAGATTACTCTCCGGCAGGGGGAACACTGAAGCTTTCTTT. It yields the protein CASRLLSGRGNTEAFF.